Listed below are T cell receptor beta chains from one sample, sequenced in a study of blood T cell repertoires in COVID-19. Assay used: immunoSEQ multiplex PCR; TCRdb lists only in-frame clones, some missing. The sample holds around 40,000 clones, approximately 92% seen once. Sequenced material: peripheral blood. These receptors originate from a human donor in a cohort sampled during active COVID-19. CDR3s include the opening cysteine and the closing phenylalanine or tryptophan. The D gene is left open where the match is weak. Size is omitted from some rows. Given values are once, few, many or a class for expanded clones.

len	v_gene	j_gene	abundance	d_gene	CDR3nt	CDR3aa
15	TRBV6-5	TRBJ1-2	-	-	TGTGCCAGCAGGAGGTCGAGGGGGGGAAACTATGGCTACACCTTC	CASRRSRGGNYGYTF
19	TRBV7-2	TRBJ2-5	-	TRBD2	TGTGCCAGCAGCCCGCTTCTAGGGCTAGCGGGAGTTGCGAGGGAGACCCAGTACTTC	CASSPLLGLAGVARETQYF
13	TRBV4-3	TRBJ2-3	-	-	TGCGCCAGCAGCCAACTACAGGCTGATACGCAGTATTTT	CASSQLQADTQYF
14	TRBV7-2	TRBJ1-6	-	-	TGTGCCAGCAGCTCCAGGGATACTAATTCACCCCTCCACTTT	CASSSRDTNSPLHF
13	TRBV28	TRBJ1-2	-	TRBD1	TGTGCCAGCAGGGGGACAGCTAACTATGGCTACACCTTC	CASRGTANYGYTF
16	TRBV4-2	TRBJ2-3	-	-	TGTGCCAGCAGCCAAGTAGGGAGGCTTGGTTCAGATACGCAGTATTTT	CASSQVGRLGSDTQYF
16	TRBV7-9	TRBJ2-3	-	TRBD2	TGTGCCAGCAGCTTAGGGGGTGCGGGGGGCACAGATACGCAGTATTTT	CASSLGGAGGTDTQYF
15	TRBV7-2	TRBJ1-2	once	TRBD1	TGTGCCAGCAGCGCCCGGACAGGGTCCTTTTATGGCTACACCTTC	CASSARTGSFYGYTF
19	TRBV15	TRBJ2-4	-	TRBD1	TGTGCCACCAGCAGAGGGGACAGGGTGGTGGGCTGGGCCAAAAACATTCAGTACTTC	CATSRGDRVVGWAKNIQYF
14	TRBV5-6	TRBJ1-3	-	-	TGTGCCAGCAGCTTGGGGAGCTCTGGAAACACCATATATTTT	CASSLGSSGNTIYF
13	TRBV6-4	TRBJ1-5	-	-	TGTGCCAGTGACAGGAAGCGCAATCAGCCCCAGCATTTT	CASDRKRNQPQHF
19	TRBV3-1/TRBV3-2	TRBJ2-2	once	-	TGTGCCAGCAGCCTCAGGCGCCCCCGTGGTGGCGGGGCCACCGGGGAGCTGTTTTTT	CASSLRRPRGGGATGELFF
12	TRBV7-3	TRBJ2-2	-	-	TGTGCCAGCAGCTTAGTATCCGGGGAGCTGTTTTTT	CASSLVSGELFF
13	TRBV11-3	TRBJ2-7	-	-	TGTGCCAGCAGCTCGAGGGCCGGCGGCGAGCAGTACTTC	CASSSRAGGEQYF
13	TRBV12-3/TRBV12-4	TRBJ2-7	-	-	TGTGCCAGCAGCCAACTGACAGGTCACGAGCAGTACTTC	CASSQLTGHEQYF
14	TRBV7-6	TRBJ2-2	-	-	TGTGCCAGCAGCTTAGCACTATCAACAGGGGAGCTGTTTTTT	CASSLALSTGELFF
15	TRBV5-1	TRBJ2-7	-	TRBD1	TGCGCCAGCAGCTTGGTAGGGACAGGGAGTTACGAGCAGTACTTC	CASSLVGTGSYEQYF
15	TRBV24-1	TRBJ1-4	-	TRBD1	TGTGCCACCAGTGATGCCCCAGGGGGCAATGAAAAACTGTTTTTT	CATSDAPGGNEKLFF
17	TRBV7-7	TRBJ2-2	-	TRBD2	TGTGCCAGCAGCCCCGGTAGCGGGGGACCGTTTGCGGGGGAGCTGTTTTTT	CASSPGSGGPFAGELFF
17	TRBV6-2/TRBV6-3	TRBJ2-1	-	TRBD2	TGTGCCAGCAGTTACTCGCTGGCGGGAGGGTCCTACAATGAGCAGTTCTTC	CASSYSLAGGSYNEQFF
12	TRBV28	TRBJ1-1	-	TRBD1	TGTGCCAGCAGACGGGACAGGGCCGAAGCTTTCTTT	CASRRDRAEAFF
12	TRBV7-9	TRBJ1-1	few	-	TGTGCCAGCAGCTCACAGGACACTGAAGCTTTCTTT	CASSSQDTEAFF
13	TRBV14	TRBJ2-5	-	TRBD1	TGTGCCAGCAGCCCTACAGGGGCGTTTGTCCAGTACTTC	CASSPTGAFVQYF
16	TRBV7-9	TRBJ2-1	few	TRBD1	TGTGCCAGCAGCTCCCGGGACAGCTCGACATACAATGAGCAGTTCTTC	CASSSRDSSTYNEQFF
15	TRBV5-4	TRBJ2-7	-	TRBD1	TGTGCCAGCAGCTTGGGGGGACAGCGATCCTACGAGCAGTACTTC	CASSLGGQRSYEQYF
11	TRBV29-1	TRBJ1-1	-	TRBD1	TGCAGCGTTAGAGACAGGGGGTTAGCTTTCTTT	CSVRDRGLAFF
13	TRBV5-5	TRBJ2-3	-	-	TGTGCCAGCAGCTTGCCCGTCGGGGATACGCAGTATTTT	CASSLPVGDTQYF
14	TRBV7-2	TRBJ1-1	-	-	TGTGCCAGCAGCACCGGGGGGGTGAACACTGAAGCTTTCTTT	CASSTGGVNTEAFF
17	TRBV24-1	TRBJ2-7	-	TRBD2	TGTGCCACCAGTGATTCAACTCTAGCGGGACAGACCTACGAGCAGTACTTC	CATSDSTLAGQTYEQYF
13	TRBV18	TRBJ1-3	-	TRBD1	TGTGCCAGCCTTACAGGGGAAAGAAACACCATATATTTT	CASLTGERNTIYF
13	TRBV27	TRBJ1-2	-	-	TGTGCCAGCAGAGCCCGGACGGAGGGGGGCTACACCTTC	CASRARTEGGYTF
14	TRBV27	TRBJ2-7	few	-	TGTGCCAGCAGTTCAACTAGCAGTATCCCGGAGCAGTACTTC	CASSSTSSIPEQYF
15	TRBV4-3	TRBJ2-7	-	-	TGCGCCAGCAGCCAAACGATGCAGGCGTCCTACGAGCAGTACTTC	CASSQTMQASYEQYF
13	TRBV7-2	TRBJ2-3	-	TRBD2	TGTGCCAGCAGCCCAGCGGGAGCACATACGCAGTATTTT	CASSPAGAHTQYF
14	TRBV2	TRBJ2-7	-	-	TGTGCCAGCACCCGAGAGGGTCACAGTGTCGAGCAGTACTTC	CASTREGHSVEQYF
15	TRBV5-1	TRBJ2-1	-	TRBD1	TGCGCCAGCAGCCCGGACAGGGGACTTTACAATGAGCAGTTCTTC	CASSPDRGLYNEQFF
14	TRBV6-6	TRBJ1-1	-	TRBD1	TGTGCCAGCAGGGGACGAGGGGGCGCAGCTGAAGCTTTCTTT	CASRGRGGAAEAFF
13	TRBV12-3/TRBV12-4	TRBJ1-1	few	-	TGTGCCAGCAGTTTAGCGGTCTCACTCTTAGCTTTCTTT	CASSLAVSLLAFF
11	TRBV14	TRBJ2-5	-	-	TGTGCCAGCAGCCACCGAGAGACCCAGTACTTC	CASSHRETQYF
15	TRBV28	TRBJ1-2	-	TRBD1	TGTGCCAGCAGTTTAGCCGGGACAGGGCTAACGGGCTACACCTTC	CASSLAGTGLTGYTF
15	TRBV5-1	TRBJ1-6	-	TRBD1	TGCGCCAGCAGCTCGGGACAGGGATGGGATTCACCCCTCCACTTT	CASSSGQGWDSPLHF
16	TRBV5-1	TRBJ2-5	once	TRBD1	TGCGCCAGCAGCTTGAACGTTGGGGGGACAGGAGAGACCCAGTACTTC	CASSLNVGGTGETQYF
17	TRBV7-2	TRBJ2-5	-	TRBD2	TGTGCCAGCAGCCAATTTCCCCGCGGGAGGGCCGGAGAGACCCAGTACTTC	CASSQFPRGRAGETQYF
17	TRBV21-1	TRBJ1-5	-	-	TGTGCCAGCAGCAAAGCCCCCAGGCGTTATAGCAATCAGCCCCAGCATTTT	CASSKAPRRYSNQPQHF
12	TRBV14	TRBJ2-7	-	-	TGTGCCAGCGGAGAGACTAGCTACGAGCAGTACTTC	CASGETSYEQYF
14	TRBV7-6	TRBJ2-7	-	TRBD1	TGTGCCAGCAGCTCGGACAGGGGACGTAGCGAGCAGTACTTC	CASSSDRGRSEQYF
13	TRBV7-9	TRBJ2-1	-	-	TGTGCCAGCAGCCAGGGCTCCTACAATGAGCAGTTCTTC	CASSQGSYNEQFF
14	TRBV4-1	TRBJ2-7	-	TRBD1	TGCGCCAGCAGCCCGAGGACAGGGGCCTACGAGCAGTACTTC	CASSPRTGAYEQYF
13	TRBV10-2	TRBJ1-2	-	-	TGCGCCAGCAGTGAGTCACGGGTCGATGGCTACACCTTC	CASSESRVDGYTF
18	TRBV4-3	TRBJ2-5	-	-	TGCGCCAGCAGCCAAGTGACTTCGGAGAGGGGGCGGGGAGAGACCCAGTACTTC	CASSQVTSERGRGETQYF
18	TRBV3-1/TRBV3-2	TRBJ1-2	-	TRBD1	TGTGCCAGCAGCCAAGATCACCTGCACGGGACAGCTAGAAGTGGCTACACCTTC	CASSQDHLHGTARSGYTF